The clone carrying this T cell receptor (beta chain) was seen repeatedly, ten times or more. What it binds is not known. This sample stems from a study of post-analysis software for immune sequencing data. Built from TCR beta cDNA, the libraries had unique molecular identifiers in them. TCRdb re-called the PCR reads through MiXCR, storing one row per CDR3 protein. The table has approximately 250,000 distinct CDR3 sequences, 35% to 40% seen once; the top ten hold around 4.8%. J gave up 6 bases and V 5 bases, and 3 bases lay outside the gene matches. The germline CDR1 and CDR2 sequences are SGHTA and FQGNSA. The CDR3 loop spans 15 amino acids. The study's findings and limits: The authors found that F measure strongly co-clustered same-batch samples. TRBV5-6, TRBV5-1 and TRBV20-1 belonged to a set of five TRBV segments that were more frequent in patients than controls. Multiple sclerosis patients showed significantly lower normalized Chao1 diversity than controls did.

The sequencing input was blood. This TCR was recovered from a girl between 5 and 17 years old with multiple sclerosis. This sequence joins TRBV7-2 and TRBJ2-1, with TRBD2 matching over 14 bases. The CDR3 region is CASSRGTSGSNEQFF. CDR3 bases: TGTGCCAGCAGCCGGGGGACTAGCGGGAGCAATGAGCAGTTCTTC.